This is a list of T cell receptor beta chains from one sample in a study of blood T cell repertoires in COVID-19. Sequencing was performed with immunoSEQ multiplex PCR; in TCRdb, only in-frame clones are kept and a portion is missing. The sample lists roughly 120,000 clones, roughly four fifths occurring once. The sample consisted of peripheral blood. Source of these receptors: a man older than 75 with COVID-19, enrolled during active disease. Each CDR3 is given with its conserved first and last residue. A D gene is named only where the DNA matches it firmly. Size tells how often a clone was seen (once, few, many) or the class of an expanded clone, and some rows leave it out.

-,TRBJ2-3,-,TRBV12-3/TRBV12-4,TGTGCCAGCAGTCCCTATCAAGATACGCAGTATTTT,CASSPYQDTQYF
-,TRBJ2-3,TRBD2,TRBV29-1,TGCAGCTCCCGGGGAGGGACAGATACGCAGTATTTT,CSSRGGTDTQYF
-,TRBJ2-3,TRBD1,TRBV28,TGTGCCAGCAGTGAGACAGGGATAAAAGATACGCAGTATTTT,CASSETGIKDTQYF
-,TRBJ2-7,-,TRBV3-1/TRBV3-2,TGTGCCAGCAGCGACCTGCGGGACGAGCAGTACTTC,CASSDLRDEQYF
-,TRBJ1-2,-,TRBV9,TGTGCCAGCAGCTTGGACGGTTCAGGGTACTATGGCTACACCTTC,CASSLDGSGYYGYTF
-,TRBJ2-1,TRBD1,TRBV7-3,TGTGCCAGCAGCCCCTGGGGCCAGGGGGCATCTTACAATGAGCAGTTCTTC,CASSPWGQGASYNEQFF
-,TRBJ2-3,TRBD2,TRBV27,TGTGCCAGCAGTCCTATCGGGACTAGCGGGGCCAATACGCAGTATTTT,CASSPIGTSGANTQYF
-,TRBJ1-2,-,TRBV5-6,TGTGCCAGCAGCTTGATACGGGCGGGCGGCTACACCTTC,CASSLIRAGGYTF
-,TRBJ2-1,TRBD1,TRBV10-3,TGTGCCATCAGGGGACAGGGGACCAATGAGCAGTTCTTC,CAIRGQGTNEQFF
-,TRBJ1-1,TRBD1,TRBV10-3,TGTGCCATCAGAGGGACAGGGGGCACTGAAGCTTTCTTT,CAIRGTGGTEAFF
-,TRBJ1-2,-,TRBV29-1,TGCAGCGTTGGGGGGCTGGATGGCTACACCTTC,CSVGGLDGYTF
-,TRBJ1-3,-,TRBV7-9,TGTGCCAGCAGTTGGACAGCGTCTGGAAACACCATATATTTT,CASSWTASGNTIYF
-,TRBJ2-1,TRBD2,TRBV5-1,TGCGCCAGCAGCTTGGCAGTCCCGGGAGGGCCTTCCTACAATGAGCAGTTCTTC,CASSLAVPGGPSYNEQFF
few,TRBJ2-4,-,TRBV6-5,TGTGCCAGCAGTTCCGCTCGGGGAGCCAAAAACATTCAGTACTTC,CASSSARGAKNIQYF
-,TRBJ1-6,TRBD1,TRBV7-2,TGTGCCAGCAACGTGGACAGGGGGGGATCACCCCTCCACTTT,CASNVDRGGSPLHF
-,TRBJ2-7,TRBD2,TRBV5-1,TGCGCCAGCAGCTTGGGTAGCGGGAGGGGGGACGAGCAGTACTTC,CASSLGSGRGDEQYF
once,TRBJ2-2,TRBD1,TRBV10-3,TGTGCCATCAGTGGGGGACAGGGGATTGTCGGGGAGCTGTTTTTT,CAISGGQGIVGELFF
few,TRBJ1-2,TRBD1,TRBV29-1,TGCAGCGTTGAGGACAGGGGGTACGATGGCTACACCTTC,CSVEDRGYDGYTF
-,TRBJ2-7,TRBD2,TRBV9,TGTGCCAGCAGCCGAACTAGCGCAATCGGCGAGCAGTACTTC,CASSRTSAIGEQYF
-,TRBJ2-7,-,TRBV4-3,TGCGCCAGCAGCCAACTCAAGAGCACCCACTACGAGCAGTACTTC,CASSQLKSTHYEQYF
-,TRBJ2-1,TRBD1,TRBV5-1,TGCGCCAGCAGCGCAGGGGGCTCCTACAATGAGCAGTTCTTC,CASSAGGSYNEQFF
-,TRBJ2-6,-,TRBV7-6,TGTGCCAGCAGCTTAGGCCCAGTTTCCCCCTCCTTTTGGGCCAACGTCCTGACTTTC,CASSLGPVSPSFWANVLTF
-,TRBJ1-5,-,TRBV27,TGTGCCACCTACCTAGTGGGGGGGCAGCCCCAGCATTTT,CATYLVGGQPQHF
-,TRBJ2-1,TRBD2,TRBV19,TGTGCCAGTAGTATCGAAGGACTAGCGGGAGGAGGGCAGTTCTTC,CASSIEGLAGGGQFF
-,TRBJ2-3,-,TRBV7-2,TGTGCCAGCAGCTTAGTAGGGGGTGGGGCTCCAGATACGCAGTATTTT,CASSLVGGGAPDTQYF
-,TRBJ2-7,-,TRBV7-9,TGTGCCAGCAGCTTAAGGGGAGGCGCTTCCTACGAGCAGTACTTC,CASSLRGGASYEQYF
-,TRBJ2-1,TRBD2,TRBV9,TGTGCCAGCAGCGTAGTGGGCGGGAGAGAAAATGAGCAGTTCTTC,CASSVVGGRENEQFF
-,TRBJ2-7,TRBD1,TRBV4-1,TGCGCCAGCAGCCAAGGGGACAGGGGGCCGGACGAGCAGTACTTC,CASSQGDRGPDEQYF
-,TRBJ2-7,-,TRBV6-5,TGTGCCAGCAGTTACTCGCCCAGGGGCAGCTACGAGCAGTACTTC,CASSYSPRGSYEQYF
-,TRBJ2-2,-,TRBV25-1,TGTGCCAGCAGCGGGAGAAGTACCGGGGAGCTGTTTTTT,CASSGRSTGELFF
-,TRBJ1-1,-,TRBV6-5,TGTGCCAGCAGTTCACCGGGACACCCGCGGACTGAAGCTTTCTTT,CASSSPGHPRTEAFF
-,TRBJ2-7,TRBD1,TRBV5-1,TGCGCCAGCAGCTTGGAGGGCAGGGGGTTTACCTACGAGCAGTACTTC,CASSLEGRGFTYEQYF
-,TRBJ1-2,-,TRBV5-3,TGTGCCAGAAGCTCCGGGTGGGTTTGGATCCAAACCCAATATGGCTACACCTTC,CARSSGWVWIQTQYGYTF